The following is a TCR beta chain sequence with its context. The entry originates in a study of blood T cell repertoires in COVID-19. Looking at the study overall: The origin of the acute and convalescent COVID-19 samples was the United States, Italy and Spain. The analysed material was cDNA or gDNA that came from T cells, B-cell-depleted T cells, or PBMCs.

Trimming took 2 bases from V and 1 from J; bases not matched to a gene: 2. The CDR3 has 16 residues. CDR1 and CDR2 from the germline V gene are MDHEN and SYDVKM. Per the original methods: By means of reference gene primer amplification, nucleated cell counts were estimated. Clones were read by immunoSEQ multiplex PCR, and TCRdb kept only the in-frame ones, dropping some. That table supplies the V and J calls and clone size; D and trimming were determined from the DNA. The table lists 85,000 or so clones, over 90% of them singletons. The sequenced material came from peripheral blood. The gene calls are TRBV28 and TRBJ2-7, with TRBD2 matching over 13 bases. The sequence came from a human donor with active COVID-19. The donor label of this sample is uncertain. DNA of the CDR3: TGTGCCAGCAGTTTAACTAGCGGGAGGGCGTCCTACGAGCAGTACTTC. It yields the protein CASSLTSGRASYEQYF.